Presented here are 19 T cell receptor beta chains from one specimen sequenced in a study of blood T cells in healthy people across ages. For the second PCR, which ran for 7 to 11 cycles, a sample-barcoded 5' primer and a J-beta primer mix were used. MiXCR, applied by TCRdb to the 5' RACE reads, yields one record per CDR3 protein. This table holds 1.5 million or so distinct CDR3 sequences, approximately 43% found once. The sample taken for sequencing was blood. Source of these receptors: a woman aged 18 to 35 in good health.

The CDR3 coding sequence is TGTGCCAGCAGTACCAGACTAGCCGGGGTCGAGACCCAGTACTTC. Its translation is CASSTRLAGVETQYF. V gene TRBV28 combines with J gene TRBJ2-5, with 7 bases fitting TRBD2. There are 15 residues in the CDR3. With V trimmed by 5 bases and J by 5 bases, 11 bases remained unmatched. Germline values: CDR1 MDHEN, CDR2 SYDVKM.

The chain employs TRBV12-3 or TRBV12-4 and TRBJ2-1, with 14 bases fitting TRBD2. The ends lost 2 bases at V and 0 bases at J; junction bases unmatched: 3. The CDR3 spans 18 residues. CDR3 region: CASSLWGLAGASYNEQFF. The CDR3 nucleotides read TGTGCCAGCAGTTTATGGGGACTAGCGGGGGCCTCCTACAATGAGCAGTTCTTC.

This CDR3 is CASSPQGLTYNSPLHF. The CDR3 DNA follows: TGTGCCAGCAGCCCCCAGGGGTTGACCTATAATTCACCCCTCCACTTT. The chain employs TRBV7-2 and TRBJ1-6, with D possibly matching TRBD1 (6 bases). Per germline, CDR1 SGHTA and CDR2 FQGNSA. The CDR3 runs to 16 residues. V shed 5 bases and J shed 2 bases, with 13 bases lying between them.

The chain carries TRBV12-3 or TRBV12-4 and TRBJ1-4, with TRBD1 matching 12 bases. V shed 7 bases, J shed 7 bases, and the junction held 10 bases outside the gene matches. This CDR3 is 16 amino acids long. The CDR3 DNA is TGTGCCAGCACTCCGGGACAGGGGGCGTTAGGTGAAAAACTGTTTTTT. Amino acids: CASTPGQGALGEKLFF.

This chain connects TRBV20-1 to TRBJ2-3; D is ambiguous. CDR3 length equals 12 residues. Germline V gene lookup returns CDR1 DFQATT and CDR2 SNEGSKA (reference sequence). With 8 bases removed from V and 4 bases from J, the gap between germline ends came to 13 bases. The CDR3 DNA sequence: TGCAGTTTAGCACCCCGAGCAGATACGCAGTATTTT. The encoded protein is CSLAPRADTQYF.

DNA of the CDR3: TGTGCCAGCAGCGTAGCGGCGGGGGCTTACTACGAGCAGTACTTC. Its translation: CASSVAAGAYYEQYF. The rearrangement links TRBV9 to TRBJ2-7; D is perhaps TRBD2 (7 bases). Per germline, CDR1 SGDLS and CDR2 YYNGEE. The CDR3 loop spans 15 amino acids. V lost 0 bases, J lost 3 bases, and 13 bases lay in between.

As DNA, the CDR3 is TGTGCCACCAGTGCACACAGTCTACGCTCCTACAATGAGCAGTTCTTC. Translation: CATSAHSLRSYNEQFF. The V and J genes are TRBV24-1 and TRBJ2-1; D not certain. CDR1 and CDR2 (germline): KGHDR, SFDVKD. V was cut by 5 bases and J by 0 bases, with 13 bases left in between. This CDR3 contains 16 residues.

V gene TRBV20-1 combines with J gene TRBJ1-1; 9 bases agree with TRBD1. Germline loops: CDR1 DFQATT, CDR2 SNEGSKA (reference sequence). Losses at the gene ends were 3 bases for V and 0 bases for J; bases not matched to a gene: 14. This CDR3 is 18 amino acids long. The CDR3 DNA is TGCAGTGCTAGGGGATTTGGGGACAGGGACTCGATGAACACTGAAGCTTTCTTT. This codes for CSARGFGDRDSMNTEAFF.

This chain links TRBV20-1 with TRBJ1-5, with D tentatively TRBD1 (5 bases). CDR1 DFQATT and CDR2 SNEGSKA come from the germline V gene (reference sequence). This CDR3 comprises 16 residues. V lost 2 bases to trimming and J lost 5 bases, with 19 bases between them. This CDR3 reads CSARNSKGLVHQPQHF. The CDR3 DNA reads TGCAGTGCTAGAAATTCAAAGGGGCTGGTGCATCAGCCCCAGCATTTT.

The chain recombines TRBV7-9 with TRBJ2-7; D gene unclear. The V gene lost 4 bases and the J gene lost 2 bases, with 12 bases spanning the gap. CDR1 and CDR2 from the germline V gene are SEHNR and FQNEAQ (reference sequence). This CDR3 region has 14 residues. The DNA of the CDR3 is TGTGCCAGCAGCTCACAGATAGGTGCCTACGAGCAGTACTTC. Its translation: CASSSQIGAYEQYF.

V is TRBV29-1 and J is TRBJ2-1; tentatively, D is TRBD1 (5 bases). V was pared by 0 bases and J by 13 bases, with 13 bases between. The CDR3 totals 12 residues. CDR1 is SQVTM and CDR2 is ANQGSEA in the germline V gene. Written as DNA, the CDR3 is TGCAGCGTTGAAGAGGGGCACGAGACCCAGTTCTTC. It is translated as CSVEEGHETQFF.

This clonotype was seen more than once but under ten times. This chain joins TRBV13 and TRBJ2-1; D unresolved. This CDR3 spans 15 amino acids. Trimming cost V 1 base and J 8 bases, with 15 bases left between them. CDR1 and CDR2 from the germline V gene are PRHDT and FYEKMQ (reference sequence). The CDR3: CASSLVSTAGDEQFF. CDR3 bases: TGTGCCAGCAGCTTAGTATCCACCGCTGGCGATGAGCAGTTCTTC.

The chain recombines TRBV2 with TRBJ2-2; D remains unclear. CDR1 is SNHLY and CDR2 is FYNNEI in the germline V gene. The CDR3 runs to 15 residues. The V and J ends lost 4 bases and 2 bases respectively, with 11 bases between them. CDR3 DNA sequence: TGTGCCAGCAGTGCCGGACGGCGTAACACCGGGGAGCTGTTTTTT. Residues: CASSAGRRNTGELFF.

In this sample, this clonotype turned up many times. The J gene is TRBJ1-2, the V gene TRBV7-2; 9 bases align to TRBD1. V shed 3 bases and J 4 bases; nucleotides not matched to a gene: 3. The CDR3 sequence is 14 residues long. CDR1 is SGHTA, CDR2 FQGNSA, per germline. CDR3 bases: TGTGCCAGCAGCTTGGACAGGGGACTCTATGGCTACACCTTC. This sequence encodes CASSLDRGLYGYTF.

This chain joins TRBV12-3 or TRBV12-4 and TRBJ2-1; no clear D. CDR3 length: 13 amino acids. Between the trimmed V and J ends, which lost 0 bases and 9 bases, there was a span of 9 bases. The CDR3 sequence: CASSLAVRTEQFF. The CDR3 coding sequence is TGTGCCAGCAGTTTAGCGGTGCGCACTGAGCAGTTCTTC.

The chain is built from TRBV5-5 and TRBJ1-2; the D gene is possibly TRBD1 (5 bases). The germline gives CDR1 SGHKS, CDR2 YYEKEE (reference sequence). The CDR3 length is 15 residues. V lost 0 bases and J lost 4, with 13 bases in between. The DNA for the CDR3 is TGTGCCAGCAGCTTGGAAGGAGAGGGGACCTATGGCTACACCTTC. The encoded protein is CASSLEGEGTYGYTF.

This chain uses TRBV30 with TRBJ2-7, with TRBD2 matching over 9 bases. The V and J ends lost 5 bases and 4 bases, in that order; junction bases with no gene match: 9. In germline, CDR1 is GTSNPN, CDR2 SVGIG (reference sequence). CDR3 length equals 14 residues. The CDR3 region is CAWSRSGSLYEQYF. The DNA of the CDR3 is TGTGCCTGGTCCCGTAGCGGGAGTCTGTACGAGCAGTACTTC.

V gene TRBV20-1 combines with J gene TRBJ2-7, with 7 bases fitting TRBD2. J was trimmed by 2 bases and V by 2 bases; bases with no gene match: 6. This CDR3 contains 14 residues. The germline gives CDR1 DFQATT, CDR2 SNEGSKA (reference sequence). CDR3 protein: CSARRTSLAYEQYF. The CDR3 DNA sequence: TGCAGTGCTAGACGGACTAGTCTCGCCTACGAGCAGTACTTC.

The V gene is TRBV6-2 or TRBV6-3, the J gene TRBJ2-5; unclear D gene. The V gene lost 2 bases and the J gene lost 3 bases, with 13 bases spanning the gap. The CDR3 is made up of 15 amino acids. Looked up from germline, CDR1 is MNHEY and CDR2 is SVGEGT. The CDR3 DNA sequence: TGTGCCAGCAGTTACCAGATTGGGTCCAAAGAGACCCAGTACTTC. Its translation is CASSYQIGSKETQYF.